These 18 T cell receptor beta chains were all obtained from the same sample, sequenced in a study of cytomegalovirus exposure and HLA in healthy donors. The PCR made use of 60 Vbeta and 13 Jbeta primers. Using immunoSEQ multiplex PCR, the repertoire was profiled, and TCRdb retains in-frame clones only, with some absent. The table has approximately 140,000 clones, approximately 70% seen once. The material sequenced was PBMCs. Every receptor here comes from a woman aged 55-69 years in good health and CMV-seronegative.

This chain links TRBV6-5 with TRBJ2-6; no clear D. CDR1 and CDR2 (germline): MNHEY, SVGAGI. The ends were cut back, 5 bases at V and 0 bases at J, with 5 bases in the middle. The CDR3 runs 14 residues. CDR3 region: CASSQNSGANVLTF. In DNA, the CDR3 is TGTGCCAGCAGTCAGAACTCTGGGGCCAACGTCCTGACTTTC.

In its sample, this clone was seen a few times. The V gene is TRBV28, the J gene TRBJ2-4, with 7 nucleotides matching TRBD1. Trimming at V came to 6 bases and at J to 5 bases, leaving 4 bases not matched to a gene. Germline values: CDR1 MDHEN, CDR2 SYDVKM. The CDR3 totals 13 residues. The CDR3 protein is CASSTGAENIQYF. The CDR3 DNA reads TGTGCCAGCAGCACAGGGGCCGAAAACATTCAGTACTTC.

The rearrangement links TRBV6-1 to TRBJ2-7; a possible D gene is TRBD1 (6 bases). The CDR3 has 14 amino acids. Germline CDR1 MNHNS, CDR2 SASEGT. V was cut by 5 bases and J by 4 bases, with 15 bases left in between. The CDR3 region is CASSRTRQAYEQYF. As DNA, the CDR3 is TGTGCCAGCAGTCGCACCCGACAGGCGTACGAGCAGTACTTC.

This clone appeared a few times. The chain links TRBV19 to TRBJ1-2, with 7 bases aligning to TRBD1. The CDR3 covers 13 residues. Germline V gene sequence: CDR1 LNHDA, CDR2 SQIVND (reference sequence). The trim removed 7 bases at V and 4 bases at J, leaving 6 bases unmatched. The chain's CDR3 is CASKGGQLYGYTF. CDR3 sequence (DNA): TGTGCCAGTAAAGGGGGACAGCTCTATGGCTACACCTTC.

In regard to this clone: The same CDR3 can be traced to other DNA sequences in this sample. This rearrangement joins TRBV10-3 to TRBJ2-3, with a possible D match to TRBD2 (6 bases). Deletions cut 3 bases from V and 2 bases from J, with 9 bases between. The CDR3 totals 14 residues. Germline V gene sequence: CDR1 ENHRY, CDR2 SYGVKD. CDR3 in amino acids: CAISDSGVTDTQYF. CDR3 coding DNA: TGTGCCATCAGTGATTCGGGGGTCACAGATACGCAGTATTTT.

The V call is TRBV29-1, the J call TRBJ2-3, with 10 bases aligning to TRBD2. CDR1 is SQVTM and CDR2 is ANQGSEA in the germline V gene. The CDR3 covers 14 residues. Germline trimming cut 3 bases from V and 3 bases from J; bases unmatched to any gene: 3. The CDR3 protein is CSVDGSGRTDTQYF. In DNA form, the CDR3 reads TGCAGCGTTGATGGTAGCGGGAGGACAGATACGCAGTATTTT.

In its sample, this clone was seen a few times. CDR3 in amino acids: CASSPSPILDEQFF. The CDR3 DNA is TGTGCCAGCTCACCAAGCCCCATACTAGATGAGCAGTTCTTC. The genes are TRBV18 and TRBJ2-1; D may be TRBD2 (5 bases). Trimming pared 2 bases from V and 8 bases from J, leaving 13 bases between. The germline V gene has CDR1 KGHSH and CDR2 LQKENI. The CDR3 loop spans 14 amino acids. Filled out from reference TRBV18 and TRBJ2-1, the complete variable domain reads NAGVMQNPRHLVRRRGQEARLRCSPMKGHSHVYWYRQLPEEGLKFMVYLQKENIIDESGMPKERFSAEFPKEGPSILRIQQVVRGDSAAYFCASSPSPILDEQFFGPGTRLTVL.

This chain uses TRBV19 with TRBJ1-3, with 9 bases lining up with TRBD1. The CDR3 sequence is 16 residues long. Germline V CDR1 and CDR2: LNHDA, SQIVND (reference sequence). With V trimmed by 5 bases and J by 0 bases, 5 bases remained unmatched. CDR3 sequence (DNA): TGTGCCAGTAGTGGACAGGGGAAGGTCTCTGGAAACACCATATATTTT. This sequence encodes CASSGQGKVSGNTIYF.

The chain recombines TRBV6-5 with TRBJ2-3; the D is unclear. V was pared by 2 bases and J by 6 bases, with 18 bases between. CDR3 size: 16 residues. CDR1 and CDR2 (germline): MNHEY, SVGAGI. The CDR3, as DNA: TGTGCCAGCAGTTACGCGATAATCGGGTCCTCGGATACGCAGTATTTT. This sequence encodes CASSYAIIGSSDTQYF.

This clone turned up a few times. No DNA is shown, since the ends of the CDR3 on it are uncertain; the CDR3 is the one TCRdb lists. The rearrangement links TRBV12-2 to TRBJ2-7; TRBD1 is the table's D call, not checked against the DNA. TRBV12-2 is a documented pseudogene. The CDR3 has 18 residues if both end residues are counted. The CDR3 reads CASRFDRPAWGQGSEQYF.

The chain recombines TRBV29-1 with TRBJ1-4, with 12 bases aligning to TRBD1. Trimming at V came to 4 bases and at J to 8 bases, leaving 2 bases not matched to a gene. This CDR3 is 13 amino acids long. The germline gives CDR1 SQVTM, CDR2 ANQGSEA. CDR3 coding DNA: TGCAGCGTTGGGGACAGGGGGCGGGAAAAACTGTTTTTT. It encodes CSVGDRGREKLFF.

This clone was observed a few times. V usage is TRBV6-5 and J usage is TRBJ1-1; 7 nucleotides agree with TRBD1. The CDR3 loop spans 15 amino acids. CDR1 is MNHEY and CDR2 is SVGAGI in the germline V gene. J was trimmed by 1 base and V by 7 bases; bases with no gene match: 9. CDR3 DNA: TGTGCCAGCACCGGTATTTACAGGGGGAACACTGAAGCTTTCTTT. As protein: CASTGIYRGNTEAFF.

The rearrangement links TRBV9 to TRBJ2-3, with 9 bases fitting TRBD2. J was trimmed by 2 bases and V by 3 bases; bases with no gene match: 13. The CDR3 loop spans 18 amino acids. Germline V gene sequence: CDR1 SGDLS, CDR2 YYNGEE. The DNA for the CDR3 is TGTGCCAGCAGCGCCTCAGTTGGGGCGGGAGGGCCCACAGATACGCAGTATTTT. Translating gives CASSASVGAGGPTDTQYF.

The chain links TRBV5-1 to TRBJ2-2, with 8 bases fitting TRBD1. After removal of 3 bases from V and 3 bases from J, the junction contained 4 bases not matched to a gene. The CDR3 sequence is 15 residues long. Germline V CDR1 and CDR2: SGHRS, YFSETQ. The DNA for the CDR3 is TGCGCCAGCAGCTCGCAGGGGGCGGACACCGGGGAGCTGTTTTTT. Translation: CASSSQGADTGELFF.

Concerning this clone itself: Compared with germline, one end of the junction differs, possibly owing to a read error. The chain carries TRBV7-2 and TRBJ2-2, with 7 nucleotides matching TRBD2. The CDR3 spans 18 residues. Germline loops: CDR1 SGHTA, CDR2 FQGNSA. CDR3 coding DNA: TGTGCCAGCAGCTTAGCGCGTGGGGGGATTAGCGGGCACGGGGAGCTGCTTTTT. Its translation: CASSLARGGISGHGELLF.

The CDR3 DNA follows: TGTGCCAGCAGCCGTAGCGGGAGCTCCTACGAGCAGTACTTC. Translation gives CASSRSGSSYEQYF. The chain is built from TRBV28 and TRBJ2-7, with 9 bases that match TRBD2. The CDR3 is 14 residues long. Losses at the gene ends were 6 bases for V and 0 bases for J; bases not matched to a gene: 3. Germline CDR1 and CDR2: MDHEN and SYDVKM.

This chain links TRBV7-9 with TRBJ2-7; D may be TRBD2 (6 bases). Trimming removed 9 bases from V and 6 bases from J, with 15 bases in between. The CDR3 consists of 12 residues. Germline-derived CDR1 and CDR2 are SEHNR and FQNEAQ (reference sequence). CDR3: CARPLWGVEQYF. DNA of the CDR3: TGTGCCAGGCCTCTCTGGGGGGTCGAGCAGTACTTC.

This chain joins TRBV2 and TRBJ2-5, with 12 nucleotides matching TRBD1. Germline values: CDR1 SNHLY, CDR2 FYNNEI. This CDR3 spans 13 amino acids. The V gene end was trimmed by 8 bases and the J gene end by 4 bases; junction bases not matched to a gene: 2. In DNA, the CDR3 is TGTGCCAGCTGGGACAGGGGGCGAGAGACCCAGTACTTC. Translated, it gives CASWDRGRETQYF.